This record covers a single T cell receptor (beta chain). Per the study methods: Amplification with reference gene primers provided the estimates of nucleated cell counts. Using immunoSEQ multiplex PCR, the repertoire was profiled, and TCRdb retains in-frame clones only, with some absent. V, J and clone size are those of that table, while D and trimming were read from the DNA. The sample records over 150,000 clones, about 83% being singletons. These data belong to a study of blood T cell repertoires in COVID-19. Across the study: Specimens from acute and convalescent COVID-19 originated in the United States, Italy and Spain.

There are 17 residues in the CDR3. The ends lost 0 bases at V and 8 bases at J; junction bases unmatched: 10. Germline V gene lookup returns CDR1 LGHNA and CDR2 YSLEER. J is TRBJ2-1 and V is TRBV4-3; 10 positions agree with TRBD2. The clonotype comes from an elderly woman with acute or convalescent COVID-19. The source material was peripheral blood. The CDR3 nucleotides are TGCGCCAGCAGCCAAGATCCACCTAGCGGGGGATGGGATGAGCAGTTCTTC. Translating it yields CASSQDPPSGGWDEQFF.